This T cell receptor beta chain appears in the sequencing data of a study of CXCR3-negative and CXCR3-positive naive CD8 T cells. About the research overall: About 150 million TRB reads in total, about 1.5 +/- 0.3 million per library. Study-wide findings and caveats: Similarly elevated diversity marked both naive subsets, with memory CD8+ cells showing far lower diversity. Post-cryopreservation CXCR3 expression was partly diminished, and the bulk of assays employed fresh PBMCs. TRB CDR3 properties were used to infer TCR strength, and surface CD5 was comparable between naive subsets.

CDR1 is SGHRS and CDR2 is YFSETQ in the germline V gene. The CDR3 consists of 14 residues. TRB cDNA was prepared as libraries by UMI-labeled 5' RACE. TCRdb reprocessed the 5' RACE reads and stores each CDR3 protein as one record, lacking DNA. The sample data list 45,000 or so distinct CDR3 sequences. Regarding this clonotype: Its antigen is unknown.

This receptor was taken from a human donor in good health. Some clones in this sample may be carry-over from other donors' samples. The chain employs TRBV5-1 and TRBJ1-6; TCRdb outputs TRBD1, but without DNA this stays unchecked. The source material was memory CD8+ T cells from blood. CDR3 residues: CASSLDGRGSPLHF.